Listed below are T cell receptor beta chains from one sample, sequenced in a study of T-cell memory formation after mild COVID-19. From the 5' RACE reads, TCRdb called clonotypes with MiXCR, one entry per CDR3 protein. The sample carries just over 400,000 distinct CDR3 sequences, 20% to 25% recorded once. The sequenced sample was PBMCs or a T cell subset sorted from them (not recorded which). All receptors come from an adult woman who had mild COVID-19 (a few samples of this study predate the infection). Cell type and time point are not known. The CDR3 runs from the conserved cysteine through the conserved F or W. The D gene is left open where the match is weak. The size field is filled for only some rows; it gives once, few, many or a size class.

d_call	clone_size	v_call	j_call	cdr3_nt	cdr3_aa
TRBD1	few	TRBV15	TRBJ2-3	TGTGCCACCAGCAGAGATCAAGCAGGGGGCTGGTCAGATACGCAGTATTTT	CATSRDQAGGWSDTQYF
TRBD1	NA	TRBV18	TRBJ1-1	TGTGCCAGCTCCTACGGACAGGGAGCCACTGAAGCTTTCTTT	CASSYGQGATEAFF
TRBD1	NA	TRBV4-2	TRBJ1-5	TGTGCCAGCAGCCCTCTTTGGGAGGGGGCAAGAAATCAGCCCCAGCATTTT	CASSPLWEGARNQPQHF
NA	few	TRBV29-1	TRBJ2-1	TGCAGCGCCGAACGGGGTGAGCAGTTCTTC	CSAERGEQFF
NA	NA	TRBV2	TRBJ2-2	TGTGCCAGCAGTGAAGGGAGGAACACCGGGGAGCTGTTTTTT	CASSEGRNTGELFF
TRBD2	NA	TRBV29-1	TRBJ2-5	TGCAGCGTTGGTGGACTAGCGGGGGGTGAGACCCAGTACTTC	CSVGGLAGGETQYF
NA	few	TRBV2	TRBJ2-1	TGTGCCAGCAGTGTCTTAGCGGCCGTTACCAATGAGCAGTTCTTC	CASSVLAAVTNEQFF
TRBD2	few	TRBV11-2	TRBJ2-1	TGTGCCAGCAGCTTAGAGGGTAGCGGGGCCACCGGGGAGCAGTTCTTC	CASSLEGSGATGEQFF
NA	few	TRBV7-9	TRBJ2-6	TGTGCCAGCAGCCCCCGGGAGCTCCTCGGCGTCCTGACTTTC	CASSPRELLGVLTF
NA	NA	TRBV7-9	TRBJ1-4	TGTGCCAGCACCCCACCCGGGGGAGGATCCGAAAAACTGTTTTTT	CASTPPGGGSEKLFF
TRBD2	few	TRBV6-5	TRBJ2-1	TGTGCCAGCAGTCGTTCCCCGGGACTAGCGGGAGGGACTGAGCAGTTCTTC	CASSRSPGLAGGTEQFF
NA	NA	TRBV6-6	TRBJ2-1	TGTGCCAGCCCCCCTGTGGGGACCGTCAGTAATAATGAGCAGTTCTTC	CASPPVGTVSNNEQFF